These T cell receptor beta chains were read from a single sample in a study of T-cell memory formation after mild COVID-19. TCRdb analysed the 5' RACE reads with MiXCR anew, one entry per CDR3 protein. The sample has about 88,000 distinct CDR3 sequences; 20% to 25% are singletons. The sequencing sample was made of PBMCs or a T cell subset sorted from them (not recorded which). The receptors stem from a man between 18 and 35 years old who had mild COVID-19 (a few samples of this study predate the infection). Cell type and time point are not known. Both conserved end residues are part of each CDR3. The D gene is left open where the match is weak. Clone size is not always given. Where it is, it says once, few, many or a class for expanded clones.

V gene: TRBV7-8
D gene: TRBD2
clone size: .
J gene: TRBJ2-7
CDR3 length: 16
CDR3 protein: CASSPQGLAGSYEQYF
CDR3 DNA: TGTGCCAGCAGCCCCCAGGGACTAGCGGGATCCTACGAGCAGTACTTC

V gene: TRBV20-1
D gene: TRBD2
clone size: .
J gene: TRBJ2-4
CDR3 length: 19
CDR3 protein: CSAAHLTSGGPIAKNIQYF
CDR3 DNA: TGCAGTGCTGCCCATTTGACTAGCGGGGGACCCATAGCCAAAAACATTCAGTACTTC

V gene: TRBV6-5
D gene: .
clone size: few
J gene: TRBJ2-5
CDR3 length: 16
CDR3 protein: CASSYWGWGVQETQYF
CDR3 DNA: TGTGCCAGCAGTTACTGGGGGTGGGGGGTCCAAGAGACCCAGTACTTC

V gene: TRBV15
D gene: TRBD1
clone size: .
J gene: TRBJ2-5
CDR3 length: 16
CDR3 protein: CATSSYRTGGAETQYF
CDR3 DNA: TGTGCCACCAGCAGCTACCGGACAGGGGGCGCAGAGACCCAGTACTTC

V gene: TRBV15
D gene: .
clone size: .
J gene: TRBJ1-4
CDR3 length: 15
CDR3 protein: CATSRLQGPKEKLFF
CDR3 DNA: TGTGCCACCAGCAGACTTCAGGGGCCCAAAGAAAAACTGTTTTTT

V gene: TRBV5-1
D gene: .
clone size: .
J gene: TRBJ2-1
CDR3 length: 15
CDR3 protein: CASSLGGAWGNEQFF
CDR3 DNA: TGCGCCAGCAGCTTGGGTGGGGCCTGGGGTAATGAGCAGTTCTTC

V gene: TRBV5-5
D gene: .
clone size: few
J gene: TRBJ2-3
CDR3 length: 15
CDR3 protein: CASSLVPRGTDTQYF
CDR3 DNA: TGTGCCAGCAGCTTGGTACCCCGTGGCACAGATACGCAGTATTTT

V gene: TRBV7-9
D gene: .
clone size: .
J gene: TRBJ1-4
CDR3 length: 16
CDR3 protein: CASSFARASVGEKLFF
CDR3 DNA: TGTGCCAGCAGCTTCGCCCGGGCCTCTGTAGGGGAAAAACTGTTTTTT

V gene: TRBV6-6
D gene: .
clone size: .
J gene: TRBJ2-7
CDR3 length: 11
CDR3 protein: CASSWGDEQYF
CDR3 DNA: TGTGCCAGCAGTTGGGGGGACGAGCAGTACTTC

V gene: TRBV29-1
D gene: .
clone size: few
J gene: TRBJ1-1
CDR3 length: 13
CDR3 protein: CSVEFSQGYEAFF
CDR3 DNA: TGCAGCGTTGAATTTTCACAGGGATATGAAGCTTTCTTT

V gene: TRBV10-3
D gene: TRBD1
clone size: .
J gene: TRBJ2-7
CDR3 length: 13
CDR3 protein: CAIRPRDSYEQYF
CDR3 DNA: TGTGCCATCAGACCACGGGACAGTTACGAGCAGTACTTC

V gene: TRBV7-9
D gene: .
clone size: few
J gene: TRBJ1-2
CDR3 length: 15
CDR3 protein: CASSSAPPNFPGYTF
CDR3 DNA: TGTGCCAGCAGCTCCGCGCCCCCTAACTTTCCAGGCTACACCTTC

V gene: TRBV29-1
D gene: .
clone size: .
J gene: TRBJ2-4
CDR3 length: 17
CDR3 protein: CSVQHGASAVPKNIQYF
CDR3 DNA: TGCAGCGTACAACACGGGGCTTCGGCCGTTCCCAAAAACATTCAGTACTTC

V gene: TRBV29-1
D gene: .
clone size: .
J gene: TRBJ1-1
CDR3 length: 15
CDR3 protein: CSVEEDRALNTEAFF
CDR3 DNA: TGCAGCGTTGAGGAGGACAGAGCCTTGAACACTGAAGCTTTCTTT

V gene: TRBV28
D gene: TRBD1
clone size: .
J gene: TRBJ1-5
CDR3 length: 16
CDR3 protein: CASSLAMDRAYQPQHF
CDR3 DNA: TGTGCCAGCAGCCTCGCGATGGACAGGGCTTATCAGCCCCAGCATTTT

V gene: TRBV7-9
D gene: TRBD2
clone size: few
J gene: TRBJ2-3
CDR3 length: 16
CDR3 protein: CASSLVQRGSTDTQYF
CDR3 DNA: TGTGCCAGCAGCTTGGTCCAGCGGGGGAGCACAGATACGCAGTATTTT

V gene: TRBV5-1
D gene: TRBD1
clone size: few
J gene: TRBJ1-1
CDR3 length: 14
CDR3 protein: CASRDGQGEAEAFF
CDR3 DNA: TGCGCCAGCCGCGATGGGCAGGGGGAAGCTGAAGCTTTCTTT

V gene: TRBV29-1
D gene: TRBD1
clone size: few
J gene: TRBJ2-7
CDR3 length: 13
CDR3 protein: CSVGQGVAYEQYF
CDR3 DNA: TGCAGCGTTGGACAGGGGGTCGCCTACGAGCAGTACTTC

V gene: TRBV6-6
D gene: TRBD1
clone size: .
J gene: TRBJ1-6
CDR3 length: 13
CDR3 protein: CASSYTGDSPLHF
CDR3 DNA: TGTGCCAGCAGTTACACAGGGGATTCACCCCTCCACTTT

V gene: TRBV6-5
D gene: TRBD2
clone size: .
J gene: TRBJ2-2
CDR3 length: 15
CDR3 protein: CASSLRSGGSGELFF
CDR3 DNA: TGTGCCAGCAGTTTGCGTAGCGGGGGATCCGGGGAGCTGTTTTTT

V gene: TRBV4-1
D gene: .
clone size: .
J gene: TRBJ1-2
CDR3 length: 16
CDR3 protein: CASSPHTLGPRDGYTF
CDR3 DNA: TGCGCCAGCAGCCCTCACACCCTAGGACCCCGGGATGGCTACACCTTC

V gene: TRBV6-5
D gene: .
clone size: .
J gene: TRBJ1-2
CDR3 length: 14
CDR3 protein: CASSYVGANYGYTF
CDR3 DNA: TGTGCCAGCAGTTACGTGGGAGCTAACTATGGCTACACCTTC

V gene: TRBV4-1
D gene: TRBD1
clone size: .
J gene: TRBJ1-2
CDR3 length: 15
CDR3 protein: CASSRTTGIVSGYTF
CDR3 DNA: TGCGCCAGCAGCCGAACGACAGGGATTGTTTCTGGCTACACCTTC

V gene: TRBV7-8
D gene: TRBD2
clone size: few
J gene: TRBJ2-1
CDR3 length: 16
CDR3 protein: CASNIYGQRGGNEQFF
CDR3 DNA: TGTGCCAGCAACATCTATGGTCAGCGGGGGGGAAATGAGCAGTTCTTC

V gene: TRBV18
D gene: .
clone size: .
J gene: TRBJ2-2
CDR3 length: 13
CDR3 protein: CASSLIDTGELFF
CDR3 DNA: TGTGCCAGCTCGCTTATTGACACCGGGGAGCTGTTTTTT

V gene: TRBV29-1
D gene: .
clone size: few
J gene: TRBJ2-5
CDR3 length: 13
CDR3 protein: CSVERLADETQYF
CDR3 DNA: TGCAGCGTTGAAAGGCTAGCCGACGAGACCCAGTACTTC

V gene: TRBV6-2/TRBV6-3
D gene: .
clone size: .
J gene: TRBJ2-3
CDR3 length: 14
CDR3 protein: CASLKGGYTDTQYF
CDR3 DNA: TGTGCCAGCCTCAAAGGCGGGTACACAGATACGCAGTATTTT

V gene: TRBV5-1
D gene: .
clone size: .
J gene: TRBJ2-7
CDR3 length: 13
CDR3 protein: CASSEAGAYEQYF
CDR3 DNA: TGCGCCAGCAGCGAAGCCGGGGCATACGAGCAGTACTTC

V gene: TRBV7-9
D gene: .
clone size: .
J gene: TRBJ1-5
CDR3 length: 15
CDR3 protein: CASGRMEAGNQPQHF
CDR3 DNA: TGTGCCAGCGGTAGGATGGAGGCGGGCAATCAGCCCCAGCATTTT

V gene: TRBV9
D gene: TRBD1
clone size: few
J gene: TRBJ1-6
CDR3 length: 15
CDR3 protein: CASSSRDRLNSPLHF
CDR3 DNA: TGTGCCAGCAGCTCCCGGGACAGGTTAAATTCACCCCTCCACTTT

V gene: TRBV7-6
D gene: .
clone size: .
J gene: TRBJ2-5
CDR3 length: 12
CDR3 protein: CASSLMQETQYF
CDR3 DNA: TGTGCCAGCAGCTTAATGCAAGAGACCCAGTACTTC

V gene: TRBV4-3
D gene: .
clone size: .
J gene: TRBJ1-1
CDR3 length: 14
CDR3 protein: CASSQDHGRDEAFF
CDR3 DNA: TGCGCCAGCAGCCAAGATCACGGGCGGGATGAAGCTTTCTTT

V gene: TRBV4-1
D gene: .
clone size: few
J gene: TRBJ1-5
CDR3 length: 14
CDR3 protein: CASSQFRGNQPQHF
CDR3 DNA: TGCGCCAGCAGCCAATTTCGGGGGAATCAGCCCCAGCATTTT

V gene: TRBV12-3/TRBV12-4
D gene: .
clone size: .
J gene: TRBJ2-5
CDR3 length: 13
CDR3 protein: CASSYGPGETQYF
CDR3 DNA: TGTGCCAGCAGTTATGGCCCGGGTGAGACCCAGTACTTC

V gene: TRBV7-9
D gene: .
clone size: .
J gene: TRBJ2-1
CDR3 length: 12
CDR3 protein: CASSGSGSEQFF
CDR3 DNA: TGTGCCAGCAGCGGGTCAGGGAGTGAGCAGTTCTTC

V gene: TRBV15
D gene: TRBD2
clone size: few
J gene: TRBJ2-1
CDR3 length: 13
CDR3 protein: CAIEGLAAHEQFF
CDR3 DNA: TGTGCCATCGAGGGACTAGCCGCCCATGAGCAGTTCTTC

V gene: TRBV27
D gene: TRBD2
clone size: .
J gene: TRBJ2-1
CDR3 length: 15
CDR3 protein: CASSSGLTSYNEQFF
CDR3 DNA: TGTGCCAGCAGTTCGGGACTAACCTCCTACAATGAGCAGTTCTTC

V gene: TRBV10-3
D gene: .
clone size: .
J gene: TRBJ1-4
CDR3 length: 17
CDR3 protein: CAISEGHPVATNEKLFF
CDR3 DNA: TGTGCCATCAGTGAGGGACACCCAGTTGCAACTAATGAAAAACTGTTTTTT

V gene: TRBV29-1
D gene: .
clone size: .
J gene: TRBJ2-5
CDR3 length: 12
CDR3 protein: CSVAGGEGTQYF
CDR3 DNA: TGCAGCGTTGCTGGCGGGGAAGGGACCCAGTACTTC

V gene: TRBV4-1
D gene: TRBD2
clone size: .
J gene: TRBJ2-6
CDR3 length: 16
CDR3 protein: CASSQVSGGGANVLTF
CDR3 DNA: TGCGCCAGCAGCCAAGTCTCGGGAGGTGGGGCCAACGTCCTGACTTTC

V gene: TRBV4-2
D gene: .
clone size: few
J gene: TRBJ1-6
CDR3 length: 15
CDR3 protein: CASSLSDEYNSPLHF
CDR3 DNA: TGTGCCAGCAGCCTCTCGGACGAGTATAATTCACCCCTCCACTTT

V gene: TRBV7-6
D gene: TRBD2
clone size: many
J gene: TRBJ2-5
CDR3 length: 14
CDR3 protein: CASSLGGGQETQYF
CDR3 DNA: TGTGCCAGCAGCTTAGGCGGGGGCCAAGAGACCCAGTACTTC

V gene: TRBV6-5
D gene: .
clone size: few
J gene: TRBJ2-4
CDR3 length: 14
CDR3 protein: CASSYSSPRDIQYF
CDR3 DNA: TGTGCCAGCAGTTACTCGAGTCCAAGGGACATTCAGTACTTC

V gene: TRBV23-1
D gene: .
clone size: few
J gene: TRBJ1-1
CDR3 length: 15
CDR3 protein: CANLVSGVVNTEAFF
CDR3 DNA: TGCGCCAACCTAGTTTCCGGGGTCGTGAACACTGAAGCTTTCTTT

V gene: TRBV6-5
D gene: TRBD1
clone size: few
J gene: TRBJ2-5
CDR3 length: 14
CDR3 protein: CASSQGTAQETQYF
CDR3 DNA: TGTGCCAGCAGTCAAGGGACAGCACAAGAGACCCAGTACTTC

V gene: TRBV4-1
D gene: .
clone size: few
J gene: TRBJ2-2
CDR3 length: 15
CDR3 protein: CASSQEVGNTGELFF
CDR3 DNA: TGCGCCAGCAGCCAAGAGGTCGGCAACACCGGGGAGCTGTTTTTT

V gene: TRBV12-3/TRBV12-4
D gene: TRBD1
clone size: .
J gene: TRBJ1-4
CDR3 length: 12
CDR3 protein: CASRDRAPELFF
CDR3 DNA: TGTGCCAGCAGGGACAGGGCGCCGGAACTGTTTTTT

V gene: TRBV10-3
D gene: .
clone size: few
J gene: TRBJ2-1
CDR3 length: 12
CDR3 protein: CAIGGMNNEQFF
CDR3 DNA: TGTGCCATCGGGGGGATGAACAATGAGCAGTTCTTC

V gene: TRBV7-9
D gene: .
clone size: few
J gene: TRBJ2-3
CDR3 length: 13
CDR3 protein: CASSLSLILTQYF
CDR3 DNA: TGTGCCAGCAGCTTATCCCTAATTCTCACGCAGTATTTT

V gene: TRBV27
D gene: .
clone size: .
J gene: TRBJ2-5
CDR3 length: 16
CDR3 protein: CASSPRVAPWKETQYF
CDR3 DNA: TGTGCCAGCAGTCCCCGAGTTGCGCCGTGGAAAGAGACCCAGTACTTC

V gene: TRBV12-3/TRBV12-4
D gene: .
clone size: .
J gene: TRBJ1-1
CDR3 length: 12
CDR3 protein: CASVGLGIKAFF
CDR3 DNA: TGTGCCAGCGTAGGGCTGGGGATTAAAGCTTTCTTT

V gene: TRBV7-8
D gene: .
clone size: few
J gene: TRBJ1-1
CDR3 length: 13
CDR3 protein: CASCSGYHTEAFF
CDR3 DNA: TGTGCCAGCTGCTCCGGGTACCACACTGAAGCTTTCTTT

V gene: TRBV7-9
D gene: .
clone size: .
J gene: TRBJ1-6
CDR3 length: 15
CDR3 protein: CASSPTTGSGSPLHF
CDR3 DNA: TGTGCCAGCAGCCCGACCACAGGGTCTGGATCACCCCTCCACTTT

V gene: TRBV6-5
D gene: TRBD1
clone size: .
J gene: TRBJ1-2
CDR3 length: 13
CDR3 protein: CASSQTGVKGYTF
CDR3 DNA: TGTGCCAGCAGCCAGACAGGGGTAAAGGGCTACACCTTC

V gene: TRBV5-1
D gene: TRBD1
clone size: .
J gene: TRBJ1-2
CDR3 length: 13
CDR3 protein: CASSPGQDYGYTF
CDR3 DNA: TGCGCCAGCAGCCCGGGACAGGACTATGGCTACACCTTC

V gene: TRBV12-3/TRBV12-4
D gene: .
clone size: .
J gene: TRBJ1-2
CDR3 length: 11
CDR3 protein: CASSLGTDYTF
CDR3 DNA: TGTGCCAGCAGTCTTGGGACGGATTACACCTTC

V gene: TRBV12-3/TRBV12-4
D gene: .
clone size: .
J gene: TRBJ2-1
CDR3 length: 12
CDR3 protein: CASSPHRDSRFF
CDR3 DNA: TGTGCCAGCAGTCCGCACCGGGACTCACGGTTCTTC

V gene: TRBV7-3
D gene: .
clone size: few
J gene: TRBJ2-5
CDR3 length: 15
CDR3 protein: CASSLRGGPRETQYF
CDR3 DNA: TGTGCCAGCAGCTTAAGAGGGGGGCCTAGGGAGACCCAGTACTTC